A selection of T cell receptor beta chains follows, all from one sample in a study of T cells in Graves' hyperthyroidism and ophthalmopathy. TCRdb reanalysed the multiplex PCR reads using MiXCR and keeps one entry per CDR3 protein. Here the sample spans about 500,000 distinct CDR3 sequences, more than 15% being singletons. Source material: blood. These receptor sequences come from a woman younger than 30 with Graves' ophthalmopathy. CDR3s include the opening cysteine and the closing phenylalanine or tryptophan. A D gene is named only where the DNA matches it firmly. Only part of the rows carry a size: once, few, many, or a class if the clone is expanded.

TRBJ2-1,NA,TRBV28,NA,TGTGCCAGCAGAGCGGGCGAGAGTGGCGATGAGCAGTTCTTC,CASRAGESGDEQFF
TRBJ2-7,NA,TRBV7-8,TRBD2,TGTGCCAGCAGCTTAGCGGGGGGGGAGTTGTACGAGCAGTACTTC,CASSLAGGELYEQYF
TRBJ1-2,NA,TRBV27,NA,TGTGCCAGCAGTCTACGGGACGGATTCTATGGCTACACCTTC,CASSLRDGFYGYTF
TRBJ2-5,many,TRBV3-1,NA,TGTGCCAGCAGCCAAGCTCAACTTTTCGGGCGAGAGACCCAGTACTTC,CASSQAQLFGRETQYF
TRBJ1-5,many,TRBV20-1,NA,TGCAGTGCCCAGCTGGGGAATAGCAATCAGCCCCAGCATTTT,CSAQLGNSNQPQHF
TRBJ2-5,few,TRBV25-1,NA,TGTGCCAGCAGTGAAACCGCAGGGGTCCGACTAGACCAAGAGACCCAGTACTTC,CASSETAGVRLDQETQYF
TRBJ1-3,many,TRBV6-1,TRBD1,TGTGCCAGCAGTTCCAGGGGGCACTCTGGAAACACCATATATTTT,CASSSRGHSGNTIYF
TRBJ2-1,few,TRBV29-1,TRBD1,TGCAGCGTTGGAAAGACAGGGGAGGAGTTCTTC,CSVGKTGEEFF
TRBJ2-5,many,TRBV6-6,TRBD2,TGTGCCAGCAGTTACTCACTAGCGCCGGAGACCCAGTACTTC,CASSYSLAPETQYF
TRBJ2-1,few,TRBV20-1,NA,TGCAGTGCTCCAAGGATCCCCAATGAGCAGTTCTTC,CSAPRIPNEQFF
TRBJ2-2,few,TRBV11-2,TRBD2,TGTGCCAGCAGCTTACGGACTAGCGACACCGGGGAGCTGTTTTTT,CASSLRTSDTGELFF
TRBJ2-1,few,TRBV7-9,NA,TGTGCCAGCAGCCCCTCCGGGACAATTATTGAGAATGAGCAGTTCTTC,CASSPSGTIIENEQFF
TRBJ2-7,few,TRBV20-1,NA,TGCAGTGCCCCCAGGGGACTGGGCGGCGAGCAGTACTTC,CSAPRGLGGEQYF
TRBJ1-5,NA,TRBV6-2/TRBV6-3,NA,TGTGCCAGCAGTTACGGGCCTAGCAATCAGCCCCAGCATTTT,CASSYGPSNQPQHF
TRBJ1-1,many,TRBV5-8,NA,TGTGCCAGCAGCCGGGATTCCAGGACTGAAGCTTTCTTT,CASSRDSRTEAFF
TRBJ2-1,NA,TRBV4-2,TRBD2,TGTGCCAGCAGCCAGCTAGCGGGTGTCTATGAGCAGTTCTTC,CASSQLAGVYEQFF
TRBJ1-6,many,TRBV2,TRBD1,TGTGCCAGCAACGACCGGACAGGGAGTAATTCACCCCTCCACTTT,CASNDRTGSNSPLHF
TRBJ2-4,NA,TRBV12-3/TRBV12-4,TRBD2,TGTGCCAGCAGCCTTACGGGGGGGTGGGACATTCAGTACTTC,CASSLTGGWDIQYF
TRBJ1-2,few,TRBV28,TRBD1,TGTGCCAGCAGAGAACAGGGGGCCCTCTATGGCTACACCTTC,CASREQGALYGYTF
TRBJ2-1,NA,TRBV19,NA,TGTGCCAGTAGTCCCAGTAGGAATGAGCAGTTCTTC,CASSPSRNEQFF
TRBJ2-3,NA,TRBV20-1,TRBD2,TGCAGTGCTATAGGGACTAGCGGGGCCACAGATACGCAGTATTTT,CSAIGTSGATDTQYF
TRBJ2-2,few,TRBV6-2/TRBV6-3,NA,TGTGCCAGCAGTGTCCCGGCCGGGGAGCTGTTTTTT,CASSVPAGELFF
TRBJ2-5,few,TRBV6-2/TRBV6-3,NA,TGTGCCAGCAGGCGTGAGGCGGGACCAACGTTTTGGGCCCAGTACTTC,CASRREAGPTFWAQYF
TRBJ1-1,NA,TRBV25-1,TRBD1,TGTGCCAGCAGTGAAGGATGGACAGGGGGCGGAGAGAACACTGAAGCTTTCTTT,CASSEGWTGGGENTEAFF
TRBJ2-2,NA,TRBV28,TRBD1,TGTGCCAGCTCAGGGACAGCTTTCATCGGGGAGCTGTTTTTT,CASSGTAFIGELFF
TRBJ2-1,many,TRBV7-6,TRBD2,TGTGCCAGCAGCTTCCGACTAGCGGGCCCCTCCTACAATGAGCAGTTCTTC,CASSFRLAGPSYNEQFF
TRBJ1-1,few,TRBV6-6,NA,TGTGCCAGCAGTTACGGGGCAGGGCTTGAAGCTTTCTTT,CASSYGAGLEAFF
TRBJ1-5,many,TRBV7-6,NA,TGTGCCAGCAGCTTAGTCAGTGGCAATCAGCCCCAGCATTTT,CASSLVSGNQPQHF
TRBJ2-2,NA,TRBV25-1,NA,TGTGCCAGCAGTCCCCTACGGGCCGCCGGGGAGCTGTTTTTT,CASSPLRAAGELFF
TRBJ2-7,NA,TRBV19,TRBD2,TGTGCCAGTAGTATGGGAGCGGGAATCTACGAGCAGTACTTC,CASSMGAGIYEQYF
TRBJ2-3,few,TRBV6-6,NA,TGTGCCAGCAGTTACTCGCGGGGGCTTGGTGGTACGCAGTATTTT,CASSYSRGLGGTQYF
TRBJ2-7,many,TRBV11-3,TRBD1,TGTGCCAGCAGCCCTAACAGGGGTGAGCAGTACTTC,CASSPNRGEQYF
TRBJ2-1,many,TRBV20-1,NA,TGCAGTGCCCCCCGTGGAACCCGGGTGGGCAATGAGCAGTTCTTC,CSAPRGTRVGNEQFF
TRBJ1-1,many,TRBV5-1,NA,TGCGCCAGCAGCTTGGAGGTACGCAACACTGAAGCTTTCTTT,CASSLEVRNTEAFF
TRBJ2-5,many,TRBV27,TRBD1,TGTGCCAGCAGTGGGACAGGGAAGACCCAGTACTTC,CASSGTGKTQYF
TRBJ1-1,many,TRBV7-9,NA,TGTGCCAGCAGCTTAGGTTCACATCCTGAAGCTTTCTTT,CASSLGSHPEAFF
TRBJ2-5,many,TRBV11-3,TRBD1,TGTGCCAGCAGCTTAGTTTCGGGACAGGGAGAGACCCAGTACTTC,CASSLVSGQGETQYF
TRBJ1-1,many,TRBV11-2,NA,TGTGCCAGCAGCCGACAGGATTACACTGAAGCTTTCTTT,CASSRQDYTEAFF
TRBJ2-1,many,TRBV11-2,NA,TGTGCCAGCACCCAAAGGGGAGTACAGTTCTTC,CASTQRGVQFF
TRBJ1-1,many,TRBV20-1,NA,TGCAGTGCTAGAGACTTTACAGTGAACACTGAAGCTTTCTTT,CSARDFTVNTEAFF
TRBJ2-5,NA,TRBV9,NA,TGTGCCAGCAGCGTAGAAGAGGGTTTCCAAGAGACCCAGTACTTC,CASSVEEGFQETQYF